The next 18 T cell receptor beta chains were all read from a single sample in a study of shared clonotypes between healthy human individuals. Measured with immunoSEQ multiplex PCR; TCRdb has only the in-frame clones, and not every one. The repertoire holds more than 2,000,000 clones, 85% to 95% seen once, with 0.3% to 0.4% in the top ten. Sequencing was performed on naive CD4+ T cells from PBMCs. Subset specified: CD45RA+ positively selected. These receptors all come from a man younger than 35 in good health. Some clones in this sample may be carry-over from other donors' samples.

CDR3 DNA: TGTGCCAGCTCACCTAATTTTTTGGGGGTGAGCTCCTACGAGCAGTACTTC. This gives the protein CASSPNFLGVSSYEQYF. The chain joins TRBV18 to TRBJ2-7; D tentatively fits TRBD1 or TRBD2 (5 bases each). The CDR3 is 17 residues long. Germline V lookup: CDR1 KGHSH, CDR2 LQKENI. Trimming pared 3 bases from V and 0 bases from J, leaving 18 bases between.

This clone was detected only once. The J gene is TRBJ1-4, the V gene TRBV30; no definite D call. Germline-derived CDR1 and CDR2 are GTSNPN and SVGIG (reference sequence). This CDR3 has 13 amino acids. The V gene lost 2 bases and the J gene lost 10 bases, with 14 bases spanning the gap. The CDR3 DNA sequence: TGTGCCTGGAGTTCGGGTGGACTTGTAAAACTGTTTTTT. It translates to CAWSSGGLVKLFF. The full variable domain, completed using reference TRBV30 and TRBJ1-4, is SQTIHQWPATLVQPVGSPLSLECTVEGTSNPNLYWYRQAAGRGLQLLFYSVGIGQISSEVPQNLSASRPQDRQFILSSKKLLLSDSGFYLCAWSSGGLVKLFFGSGTQLSVL.

The CDR3 DNA reads TGTGCCAGCATTAGTTCAAGCCTCTCTGGAAACACCATATATTTT. Amino acid sequence: CASISSSLSGNTIYF. This chain connects TRBV2 to TRBJ1-3; D not certain. Germline V gene lookup returns CDR1 SNHLY and CDR2 FYNNEI. Trimming shortened V by 7 bases and J by 0 bases, and 13 bases separated the two germline ends. The CDR3 is 15 amino acids. The full variable domain, rest sourced from reference TRBV2 and TRBJ1-3, is EPEVTQTPSHQVTQMGQEVILRCVPISNHLYFYWYRQILGQKVEFLVSFYNNEISEKSEIFDDQFSVERPDGSNFTLKIRSTKLEDSAMYFCASISSSLSGNTIYFGEGSWLTVV.

The chain couples TRBV28 to TRBJ1-5; TRBD1 agrees at 9 bases. The CDR3 runs to 15 residues. Germline CDR1 reads MDHEN; CDR2 reads SYDVKM. V was pared by 10 bases and J by 7 bases, with 14 bases of the junction left unmatched. Here the CDR3 reads CATHPRDRELQPQHF. The CDR3 DNA sequence: TGTGCCACCCATCCTCGGGACAGGGAACTACAGCCCCAGCATTTT.

This clone was seen once. This CDR3 reads CASSFPDRDDETQYF. The CDR3 region has the DNA TGTGCCAGCAGTTTCCCCGACAGGGATGACGAGACCCAGTACTTC. The chain has TRBV25-1 and TRBJ2-5; 7 nucleotides align to TRBD1. The germline gives CDR1 MGHDK, CDR2 SYGVNS. V shed 5 bases and J 5 bases; nucleotides not matched to a gene: 11. This CDR3 has 15 residues.

The count of this clone is one. The chain combines TRBV28 with TRBJ2-7; tentatively, D is TRBD1 (6 bases). Trimming shortened V by 4 bases and J by 3 bases, and 13 bases separated the two germline ends. This CDR3 region has 14 residues. The germline V gene has CDR1 MDHEN and CDR2 SYDVKM. CDR3 bases: TGTGCCAGCAGTTCCGCCGGGACAATCTACGAGCAGTACTTC. Translated, it gives CASSSAGTIYEQYF.

This sequence joins TRBV30 and TRBJ1-1, with TRBD1 identical over 8 bases. Germline assignment: CDR1 GTSNPN and CDR2 SVGIG (reference sequence). V shed 2 bases, J shed 5 bases, and the junction held 10 bases outside the gene matches. The CDR3 length is 15 residues. CDR3 residues: CAWSWGGRGLTEAFF. Written as DNA, the CDR3 is TGTGCCTGGAGTTGGGGTGGCAGGGGGCTGACTGAAGCTTTCTTT.

This clone is a singleton in its sample. V is TRBV2 and J is TRBJ2-7; weak D call: TRBD2 (5 bases). Trimming took off 4 bases at V and 4 bases at J, with 14 bases between the two ends. There are 14 residues in the CDR3. From germline, CDR1 is SNHLY and CDR2 FYNNEI. CDR3 in amino acids: CASSGRRGLYEQYF. CDR3 in DNA: TGTGCCAGCAGTGGGAGACGCGGGTTGTACGAGCAGTACTTC.

Notes on this clone: Additional DNA sequences in this sample encode the identical CDR3. The CDR3 here is CASSPGQVSYEQYF. The CDR3 nucleotides read TGCGCCAGCAGCCCAGGACAGGTCTCCTACGAGCAGTACTTC. The chain recombines TRBV5-1 with TRBJ2-7; 7 nucleotides match TRBD1. This CDR3 contains 14 residues. Germline assignment: CDR1 SGHRS and CDR2 YFSETQ. The J segment lost 0 bases and the V segment lost 4 bases, leaving 4 bases of the junction unmatched.

The chain employs TRBV4-2 and TRBJ2-1; D is possibly TRBD1 (6 bases). Trimming took off 3 bases at V and 8 bases at J, with 20 bases between the two ends. Germline CDR1 reads LGHNA; CDR2 reads YNFKEQ. The CDR3 totals 16 residues. The DNA of the CDR3 is TGTGCCAGCAGCCATTTCCCGGGACACGGACCTCATGAGCAGTTCTTC. Translated: CASSHFPGHGPHEQFF.

The rearrangement links TRBV5-1 to TRBJ2-2; tentative D call: TRBD1 (6 bases). Trimming took off 1 base at V and 2 bases at J, with 9 bases between the two ends. CDR3 length: 15 residues. Germline V gene data show CDR1 as SGHRS and CDR2 as YFSETQ. CDR3 sequence (DNA): TGCGCCAGCAGCTTGACAGGGCCTAACACCGGGGAGCTGTTTTTT. It yields the protein CASSLTGPNTGELFF. Looking up the rest from reference TRBV5-1 and TRBJ2-2 gives the full variable domain: KAGVTQTPRYLIKTRGQQVTLSCSPISGHRSVSWYQQTPGQGLQFLFEYFSETQRNKGNFPGRFSGRQFSNSRSEMNVSTLELGDSALYLCASSLTGPNTGELFFGEGSRLTVL.

The chain couples TRBV7-3 to TRBJ2-1; a possible D gene is TRBD2 (6 bases). Trimming pared 5 bases from V and 6 bases from J, leaving 26 bases between. This CDR3 spans 18 amino acids. Germline CDR1 is SGHTA and CDR2 is FQGTGA. CDR3 sequence (DNA): TGTGCCAGCAGCCGAAGGTCCCCCATGGGCGGGAAGGGCAATGAGCAGTTCTTC. This encodes CASSRRSPMGGKGNEQFF.

This rearrangement joins TRBV6-6 to TRBJ1-5, with D unresolved. Per germline, CDR1 MNHNY and CDR2 SVGAGI (reference sequence). CDR3 length equals 12 residues. The ends were cut back, 6 bases at V and 5 bases at J, with 8 bases in the middle. The CDR3 is CASRDGDQPQHF. CDR3 coding DNA: TGTGCCAGCAGAGACGGGGATCAGCCCCAGCATTTT.

The chain combines TRBV6-1 with TRBJ2-6; a possible D gene is TRBD1 (6 bases). Trimming left V 11 bases short and J 1 base short, with 15 bases between. The germline CDR1 and CDR2 sequences are MNHNS and SASEGT. The CDR3 has 15 amino acids. CDR3: CACYHRASGANVLTF. CDR3 coding DNA: TGTGCCTGCTACCACAGGGCGTCTGGGGCCAACGTCCTGACTTTC.

The chain is built from TRBV7-9 and TRBJ1-4, with 8 bases aligning to TRBD1. CDR1 is SEHNR and CDR2 is FQNEAQ in the germline V gene (reference sequence). The CDR3 is 15 residues long. V lost 7 bases, J lost 6 bases, and 10 bases stayed unmatched. CDR3 residues: CASTSGGTGHEKLFF. Written as DNA, the CDR3 is TGTGCCAGCACTTCGGGAGGGACAGGACATGAAAAACTGTTTTTT.

The chain carries TRBV2 and TRBJ2-5; 9 bases match TRBD2. Losses at the gene ends were 3 bases for V and 2 bases for J; bases not matched to a gene: 7. CDR1 and CDR2 from the germline V gene are SNHLY and FYNNEI. The CDR3 runs 16 residues. CDR3 loop: CASSDSRLAEQETQYF. The DNA for the CDR3 is TGTGCCAGCAGTGATTCCCGACTAGCGGAACAAGAGACCCAGTACTTC.

The chain couples TRBV21-1 to TRBJ2-5. TRBV21-1 counts as a pseudogene. This CDR3 is built from 14 residues. The CDR3 spells CASRGTAPPETQYF. DNA for the CDR3: TGTGCCAGCAGGGGAACAGCACCCCCAGAGACCCAGTACTTC.

The V call is TRBV27, the J call TRBJ2-3; D is unclear. The germline gives CDR1 MNHEY, CDR2 SMNVEV (reference sequence). This CDR3 has 14 amino acids. The germline V and J ends were trimmed by 8 bases and 2 bases, with 14 bases remaining between them. CDR3 sequence reads: CASSTRRNTDTQYF. CDR3 in DNA: TGTGCCAGCTCGACTCGGCGCAACACAGATACGCAGTATTTT.